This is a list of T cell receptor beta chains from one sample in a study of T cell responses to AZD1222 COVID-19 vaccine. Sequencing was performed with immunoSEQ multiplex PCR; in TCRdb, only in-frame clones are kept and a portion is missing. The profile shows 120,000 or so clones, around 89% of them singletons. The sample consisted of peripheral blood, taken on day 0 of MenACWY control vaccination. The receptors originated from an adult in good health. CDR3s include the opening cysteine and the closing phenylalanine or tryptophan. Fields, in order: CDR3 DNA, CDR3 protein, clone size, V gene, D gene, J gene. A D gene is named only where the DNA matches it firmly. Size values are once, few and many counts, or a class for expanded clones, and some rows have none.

TGTGCCATCTCTAGCGAGGCTCCCCCTTACGAGCAGTACTTC	CAISSEAPPYEQYF	NA	TRBV10-3	NA	TRBJ2-7
TGTGCCAGCAGTACCAATACCGAGCAGTACTTC	CASSTNTEQYF	NA	TRBV12-3/TRBV12-4	NA	TRBJ2-7
TGTGCCAGCAGCCCAAGACGGGGGTACGAGCAGTACTTC	CASSPRRGYEQYF	NA	TRBV7-6	NA	TRBJ2-7
TGTGCCAGCAGCTTAGGAGGGACCTACGAGCAGTACTTC	CASSLGGTYEQYF	NA	TRBV7-2	NA	TRBJ2-7
TGCGCCAGCAGCAGGGCAGGGGGATATAATTCACCCCTCCACTTT	CASSRAGGYNSPLHF	NA	TRBV5-1	TRBD1	TRBJ1-6
TGTGCCAGCAGCGTAGGCGGAGGCACCGGGGAGCTGTTTTTT	CASSVGGGTGELFF	once	TRBV9	NA	TRBJ2-2
TGTGCCATCAGTGGGAATTACGAGCAGTACTTC	CAISGNYEQYF	NA	TRBV10-3	NA	TRBJ2-7
TGTGCCAGCAGTGAGAGTGACGGATCCTACAATGAGCAGTTCTTC	CASSESDGSYNEQFF	few	TRBV6-1	NA	TRBJ2-1
TGTGCCAGCAGCACGACTAATATTATACCCTTAGGGGAGTTCAATCAGCCCCAGCATTTT	CASSTTNIIPLGEFNQPQHF	NA	TRBV21-1	NA	TRBJ1-5
TGTGCCATCAGTGCGAGGGACCTAGGGAACACTGAAGCTTTCTTT	CAISARDLGNTEAFF	NA	TRBV10-3	NA	TRBJ1-1
TGTGCCAGCAGCCCTGATTTCAGTGGCTACACCTTC	CASSPDFSGYTF	NA	TRBV27	NA	TRBJ1-2
TGTGCCAGCAGCGTAGTCCAAAACACCGGGGAGCTGTTTTTT	CASSVVQNTGELFF	NA	TRBV9	NA	TRBJ2-2
TGTGCCAGTAGTATTTTTGCGGAGACGTACAATGAGCAGTTCTTC	CASSIFAETYNEQFF	once	TRBV19	NA	TRBJ2-1
TGCAGCACCAGCGGGGTCTATCCCCACTATGGCTACACCTTC	CSTSGVYPHYGYTF	NA	TRBV29-1	NA	TRBJ1-2
TGTGCCAGCAGCTTAGTTTTGGGGGACATTAGCACAGATACGCAGTATTTT	CASSLVLGDISTDTQYF	NA	TRBV7-6	NA	TRBJ2-3
TGCGCCAGCAGTGAGGTGGTCTACCGTGCCGGGGAGCTGTTTTTT	CASSEVVYRAGELFF	NA	TRBV10-2	NA	TRBJ2-2
TGTGCCAGCAGCCCGACAGATAATCGTGTTGATGAGCAGTTCTTC	CASSPTDNRVDEQFF	NA	TRBV5-4	NA	TRBJ2-1
TGTGCCACCAGCAGAGAGGCAGGGGCTGGCTACACCTTC	CATSREAGAGYTF	NA	TRBV15	NA	TRBJ1-2
TGTGCCATCAGTGCGGGACAGGGAGGAAACACCATATATTTT	CAISAGQGGNTIYF	NA	TRBV10-3	TRBD1	TRBJ1-3
TGTGCCAGCAGCTTGACCTCTCGGAACGAAAAACTGTTTTTT	CASSLTSRNEKLFF	NA	TRBV7-8	NA	TRBJ1-4
TGTGCCAGCAGCGTAGTGGGACTAGCGGGAGGGAGAGATACGCAGTATTTT	CASSVVGLAGGRDTQYF	NA	TRBV9	TRBD2	TRBJ2-3
TGCGCCAGCAGCCAGGGACAGGGTGTCTACACCGGGGAGCTGTTTTTT	CASSQGQGVYTGELFF	NA	TRBV4-1	TRBD1	TRBJ2-2
TGTGCCAGCAGCTTATTTTCCGGGGGTAATGAAGCTTTCTTT	CASSLFSGGNEAFF	NA	TRBV11-3	NA	TRBJ1-1
TGTGCCAGCAGTTACTTCACAGGGCCGGCCGGGGAGCTGTTTTTT	CASSYFTGPAGELFF	NA	TRBV6-5	NA	TRBJ2-2
TGTGCCAGCAGCTGGTCGCCGGGGAGCCTTCCTGGGGCCAACGTCCTGACTTTC	CASSWSPGSLPGANVLTF	NA	TRBV7-8	NA	TRBJ2-6
TGTGCCAGCAGCTTAGCGTTGCACAACTATGGCTACACCTTC	CASSLALHNYGYTF	NA	TRBV7-9	NA	TRBJ1-2
TGCAGCGTTAAGGACAGGGGGCCTAATGAAAAACTGTTTTTT	CSVKDRGPNEKLFF	NA	TRBV29-1	TRBD1	TRBJ1-4
TGTGCCAGCAGCTCAGGGACAGGGGGCTTAAAGACCCAGTACTTC	CASSSGTGGLKTQYF	NA	TRBV5-6	TRBD1	TRBJ2-5